The source of this TCR beta chain is a study of T cell repertoires in ileal Crohn's disease (dated by TCRdb to the late 2010s). Broadly, across the study: Median disease duration was around 7.9 years, and roughly 35% of patients were identified as active smokers at the time of surgery. A prospective multicentre cohort supplied the 57 Crohn's disease patients whose TCR repertoires were analysed. Surgery was performed for a complication in all patients, with stricturing disease in roughly 60% and penetrating disease in 39%. A Rutgeerts score higher than i0 was the definition used for endoscopic postoperative recurrence. Postoperative therapy was given to about half of the patients, with thiopurines administered to approximately twelve patients and anti-TNF agents administered to 15 to 20 patients. The study sequenced about 180 mucosal samples from some 62 patients, taken at several locations on the surgical specimen and at postoperative endoscopy. The study ran alongside a multicentre cohort designed to identify predictors of early endoscopic recurrence after ileocolonic resection. General conclusions and limits of the study: A significantly higher proportion of clonal expansions was observed in active smokers at surgery than in non-smokers (approximately 28% vs 17%, p=0.02). Compared with CD4 T cells, sorted CD8 T cells contained more high-frequency clones, which suggests that the mucosal expansions were mostly CD8. Only a subgroup of patients, of unstated size, had their mucosal CD4 and CD8 T cells sorted and sequenced. Endoscopic recurrence was linked to a higher percentage of high-frequency clones at surgery, and recurrence occurred in every patient whose clonality exceeded 26.8% (18/57).

Eligible patients were adults with ileal or ileocolonic Crohn's disease who had an indication for ileocolonic resection. Whole ileal mucosal biopsies were stored frozen at -80°C before DNA extraction. Genomic DNA was extracted from frozen whole biopsies with a TRizol-based method and quantified on a NanoDrop 2000 spectrophotometer. From the germline V gene (reference sequence), CDR1 is LNHDA and CDR2 is SQIVND. The CDR3 holds 13 amino acids from the cysteine to the phenylalanine. Only the CDR3 portion is preserved as DNA: 39 bases, with reading frame beginning at the first base. The germline ends are 6 bases apart after V is trimmed by 4 bases and J by 2 bases. About 500 nanograms of biopsy DNA per sample were submitted for commercial TCRB immunosequencing. CDR3 regions were amplified from genomic DNA by Adaptive Biotechnology using a two-step, amplification bias-controlled multiplex PCR. In the first PCR, primers covered every V and J gene segment, and in the second PCR, barcodes and Illumina adapters were added. CDR3 libraries were sequenced on an Illumina instrument. For the original study's pipeline: Analysis combined the vendor-provided pipelines with custom analysis of raw data in R/Bioconductor under R version 3.3.0. Clonality, which ranges from 0 to 1, was calculated as the inverse of the normalised Shannon entropy across all productive clones. High-frequency clones were defined as the repertoire share of the top 100 clones, retaining only clones passing a 95% confidence test. Repertoire diversity was measured with the Simpson index, and overlap between samples was measured with the Morisita-Horn index. What TCRdb holds here is the immuneACCESS table cut down to in-frame rearrangements. Part of the clones is not present; checked against another copy, under half of the missing clones reflect an unresolved V gene, and the others are unexplained. That table is the source of V, J and clone size, and D and trimming were worked out from the DNA. The sample profile shows about 17,000 clones; about 55% of them were found once. The ten biggest clones cover around 6.3% of the sample.

This clone occurred a few times. It lacks a known antigen. No base-level quality is on record; no much larger clone is a single base apart. Recombination connected TRBV19 to TRBJ1-5; TRBD1 is perhaps the D gene, given 6 matching bases. The source material was ileal tissue. The sequence derives from an adult with Crohn's disease. CDR3 reads: CASSRQGNQPQHF. Read as DNA, the sequence is TGTGCCAGTAGTAGACAGGGCAATCAGCCCCAGCATTTT.